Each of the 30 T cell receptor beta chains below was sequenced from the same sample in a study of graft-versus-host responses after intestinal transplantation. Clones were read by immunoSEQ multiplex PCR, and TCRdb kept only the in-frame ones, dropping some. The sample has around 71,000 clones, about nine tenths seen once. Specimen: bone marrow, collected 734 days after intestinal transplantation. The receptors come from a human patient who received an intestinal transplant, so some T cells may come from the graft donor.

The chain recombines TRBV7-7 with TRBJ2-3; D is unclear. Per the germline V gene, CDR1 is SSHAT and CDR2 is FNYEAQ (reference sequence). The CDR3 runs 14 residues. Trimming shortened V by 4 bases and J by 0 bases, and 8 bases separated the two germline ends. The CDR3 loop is CASSSVHSTDTQYF. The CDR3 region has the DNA TGTGCCAGCAGCTCCGTCCATAGCACAGATACGCAGTATTTT. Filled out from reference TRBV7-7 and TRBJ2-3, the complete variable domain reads GAGVSQSPRYKVTKRGQDVTLRCDPISSHATLYWYQQALGQGPEFLTYFNYEAQPDKSGLPSDRFSAERPEGSISTLTIQRTEQRDSAMYRCASSSVHSTDTQYFGPGTRLTVL.

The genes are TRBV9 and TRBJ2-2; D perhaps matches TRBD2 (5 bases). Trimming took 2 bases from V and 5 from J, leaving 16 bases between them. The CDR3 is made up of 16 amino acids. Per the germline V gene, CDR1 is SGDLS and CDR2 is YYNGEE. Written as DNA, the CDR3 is TGTGCCAGCAGCGTTTTGGGAAAAGGCGGGACCGGGGAGCTGTTTTTT. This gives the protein CASSVLGKGGTGELFF.

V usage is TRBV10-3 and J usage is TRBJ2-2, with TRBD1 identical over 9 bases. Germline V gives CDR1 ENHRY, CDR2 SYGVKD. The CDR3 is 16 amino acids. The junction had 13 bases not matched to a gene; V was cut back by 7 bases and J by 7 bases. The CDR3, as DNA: TGTGCCATCACACAGGGGGCTACAGGAAAAAGCGGGGAGCTGTTTTTT. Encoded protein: CAITQGATGKSGELFF.

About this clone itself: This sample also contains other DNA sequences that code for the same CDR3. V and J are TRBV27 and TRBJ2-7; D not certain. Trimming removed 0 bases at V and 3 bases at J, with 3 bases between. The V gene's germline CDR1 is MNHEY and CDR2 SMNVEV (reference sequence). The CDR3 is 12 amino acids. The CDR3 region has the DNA TGTGCCAGCAGTTTATCGGGCTACGAGCAGTACTTC. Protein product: CASSLSGYEQYF.

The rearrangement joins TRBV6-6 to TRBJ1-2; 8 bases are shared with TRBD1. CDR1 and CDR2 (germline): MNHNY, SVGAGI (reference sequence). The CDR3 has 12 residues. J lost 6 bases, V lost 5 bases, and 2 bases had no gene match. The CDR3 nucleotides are TGTGCCAGCAGTCAGGGGGCCGATGGCTACACCTTC. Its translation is CASSQGADGYTF.

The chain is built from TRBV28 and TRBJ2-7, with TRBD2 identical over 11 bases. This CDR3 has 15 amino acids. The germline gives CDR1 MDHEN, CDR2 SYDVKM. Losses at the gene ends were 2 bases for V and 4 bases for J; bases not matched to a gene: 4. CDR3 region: CASSLVGLAAYEQYF. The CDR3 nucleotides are TGTGCCAGCAGTTTAGTGGGACTAGCGGCGTACGAGCAGTACTTC. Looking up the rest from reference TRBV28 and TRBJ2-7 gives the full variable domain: DVKVTQSSRYLVKRTGEKVFLECVQDMDHENMFWYRQDPGLGLRLIYFSYDVKMKEKGDIPEGYSVSREKKERFSLILESASTNQTSMYLCASSLVGLAAYEQYFGPGTRLTVT.

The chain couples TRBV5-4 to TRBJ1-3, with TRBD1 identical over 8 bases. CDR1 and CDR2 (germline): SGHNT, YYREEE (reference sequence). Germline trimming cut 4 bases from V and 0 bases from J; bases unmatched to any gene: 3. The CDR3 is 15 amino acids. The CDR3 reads CASSQGTGSGNTIYF. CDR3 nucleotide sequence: TGTGCCAGCAGCCAAGGGACAGGCTCTGGAAACACCATATATTTT.

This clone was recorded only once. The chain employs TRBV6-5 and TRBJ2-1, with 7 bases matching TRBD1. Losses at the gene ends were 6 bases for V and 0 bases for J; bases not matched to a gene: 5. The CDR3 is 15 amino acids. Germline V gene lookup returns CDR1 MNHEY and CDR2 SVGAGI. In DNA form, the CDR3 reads TGTGCCAGCAGCTTAGGGACAGTCTCCTACAATGAGCAGTTCTTC. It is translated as CASSLGTVSYNEQFF.

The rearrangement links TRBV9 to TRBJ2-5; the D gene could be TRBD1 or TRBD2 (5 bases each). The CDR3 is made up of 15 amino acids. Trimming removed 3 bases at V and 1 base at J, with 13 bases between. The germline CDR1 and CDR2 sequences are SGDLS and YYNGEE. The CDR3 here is CASSEGQGVQETQYF. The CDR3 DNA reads TGTGCCAGCAGCGAGGGGCAGGGAGTCCAAGAGACCCAGTACTTC.

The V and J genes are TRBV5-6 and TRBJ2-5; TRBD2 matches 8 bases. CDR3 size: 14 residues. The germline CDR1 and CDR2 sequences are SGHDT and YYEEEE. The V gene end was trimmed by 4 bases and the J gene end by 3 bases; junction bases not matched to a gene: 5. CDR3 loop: CASSDSGAEETQYF. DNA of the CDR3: TGTGCCAGCAGCGATAGCGGGGCTGAAGAGACCCAGTACTTC.

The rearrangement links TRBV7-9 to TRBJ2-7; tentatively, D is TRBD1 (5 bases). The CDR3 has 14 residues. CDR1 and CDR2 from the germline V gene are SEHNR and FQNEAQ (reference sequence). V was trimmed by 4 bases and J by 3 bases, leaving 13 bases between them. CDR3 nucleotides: TGTGCCAGCAGCTCCCGCGGCAGGGACTACGAGCAGTACTTC. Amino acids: CASSSRGRDYEQYF.

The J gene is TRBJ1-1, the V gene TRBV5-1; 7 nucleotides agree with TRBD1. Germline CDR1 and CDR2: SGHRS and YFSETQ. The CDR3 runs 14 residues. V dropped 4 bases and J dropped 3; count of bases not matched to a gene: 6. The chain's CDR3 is CASSPDRIDTEAFF. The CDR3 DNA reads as TGCGCCAGCAGCCCGGACAGGATCGACACTGAAGCTTTCTTT.

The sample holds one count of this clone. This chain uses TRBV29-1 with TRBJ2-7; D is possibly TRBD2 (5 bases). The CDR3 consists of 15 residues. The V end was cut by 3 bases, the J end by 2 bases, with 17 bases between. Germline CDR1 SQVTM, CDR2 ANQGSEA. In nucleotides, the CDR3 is TGCAGCGTTGATCCAGGCGGAGGCGGAGCCTACGAGCAGTACTTC. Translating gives CSVDPGGGGAYEQYF.

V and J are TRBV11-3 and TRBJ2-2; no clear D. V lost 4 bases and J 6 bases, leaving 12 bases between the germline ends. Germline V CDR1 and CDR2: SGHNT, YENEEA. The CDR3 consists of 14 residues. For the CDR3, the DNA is TGTGCCAGCAGCTCCAATCGCCTAGCCGGGGAGCTGTTTTTT. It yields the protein CASSSNRLAGELFF.

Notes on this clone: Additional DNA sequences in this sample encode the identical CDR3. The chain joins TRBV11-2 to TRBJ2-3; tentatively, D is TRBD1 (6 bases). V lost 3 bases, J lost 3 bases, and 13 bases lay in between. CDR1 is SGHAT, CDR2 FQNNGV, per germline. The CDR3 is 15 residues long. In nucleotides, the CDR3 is TGTGCCAGCAGCTTTTGGGGGCTCGGTACAGATACGCAGTATTTT. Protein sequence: CASSFWGLGTDTQYF.

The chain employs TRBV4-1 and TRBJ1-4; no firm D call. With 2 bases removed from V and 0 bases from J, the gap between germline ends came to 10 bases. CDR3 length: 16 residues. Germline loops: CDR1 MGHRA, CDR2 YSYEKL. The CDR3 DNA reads TGCGCCAGCAGCCAATACCAACCTGCAACTAATGAAAAACTGTTTTTT. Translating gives CASSQYQPATNEKLFF.

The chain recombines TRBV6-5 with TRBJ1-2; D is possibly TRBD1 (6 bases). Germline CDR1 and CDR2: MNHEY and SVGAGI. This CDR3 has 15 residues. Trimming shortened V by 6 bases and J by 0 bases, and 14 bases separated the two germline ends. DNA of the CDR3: TGTGCCAGCAGGAGATACAGGGAAGCTAACTATGGCTACACCTTC. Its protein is CASRRYREANYGYTF.

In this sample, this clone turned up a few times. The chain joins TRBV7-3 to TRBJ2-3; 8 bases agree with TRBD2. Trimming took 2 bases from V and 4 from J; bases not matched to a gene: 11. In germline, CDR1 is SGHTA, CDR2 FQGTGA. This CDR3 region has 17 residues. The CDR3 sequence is CASSLGGGRPGADTQYF. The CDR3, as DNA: TGTGCCAGCAGCTTAGGTGGCGGGAGGCCAGGGGCAGATACGCAGTATTTT.

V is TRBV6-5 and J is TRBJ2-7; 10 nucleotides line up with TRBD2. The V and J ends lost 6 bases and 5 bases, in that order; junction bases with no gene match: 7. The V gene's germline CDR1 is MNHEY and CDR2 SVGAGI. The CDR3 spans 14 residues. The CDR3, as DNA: TGTGCCAGCAGGGGGACTAGCGATATTGACGAGCAGTACTTC. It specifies CASRGTSDIDEQYF.

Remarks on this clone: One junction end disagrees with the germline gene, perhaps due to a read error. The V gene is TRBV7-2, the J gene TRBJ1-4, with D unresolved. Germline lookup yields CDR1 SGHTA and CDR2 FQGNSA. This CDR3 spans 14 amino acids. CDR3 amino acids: CASSSPNLGPKMIF. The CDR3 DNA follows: TGTGCCAGCAGCTCACCCAACCTAGGCCCCAAAATGATTTTT.

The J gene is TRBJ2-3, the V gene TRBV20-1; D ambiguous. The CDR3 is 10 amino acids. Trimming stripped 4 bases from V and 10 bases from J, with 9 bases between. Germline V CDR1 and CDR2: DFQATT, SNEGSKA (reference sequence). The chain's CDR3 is CSANSVPQYF. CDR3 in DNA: TGCAGTGCTAACTCTGTTCCGCAGTATTTT.

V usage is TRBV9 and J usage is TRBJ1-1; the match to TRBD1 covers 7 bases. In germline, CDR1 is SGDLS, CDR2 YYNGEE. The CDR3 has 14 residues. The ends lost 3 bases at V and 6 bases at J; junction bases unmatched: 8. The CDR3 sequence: CASSATGVGAEAFF. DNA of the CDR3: TGTGCCAGCAGCGCCACAGGGGTAGGGGCTGAAGCTTTCTTT.

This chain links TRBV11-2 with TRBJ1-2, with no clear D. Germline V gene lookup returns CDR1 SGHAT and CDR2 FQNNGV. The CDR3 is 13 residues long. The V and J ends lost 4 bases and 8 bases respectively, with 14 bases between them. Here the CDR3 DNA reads TGTGCCAGCAGCTCGCGTCTCAGTCGGGGCTACACCTTC. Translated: CASSSRLSRGYTF.

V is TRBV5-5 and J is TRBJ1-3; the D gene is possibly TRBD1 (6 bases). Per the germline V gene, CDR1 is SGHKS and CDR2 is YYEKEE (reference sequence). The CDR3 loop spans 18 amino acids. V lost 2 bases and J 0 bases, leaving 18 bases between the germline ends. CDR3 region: CASSFAPGASFSGNTIYF. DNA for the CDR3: TGTGCCAGCAGCTTTGCCCCAGGGGCCAGCTTCTCTGGAAACACCATATATTTT. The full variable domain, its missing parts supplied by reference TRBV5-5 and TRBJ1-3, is DAGVTQSPTHLIKTRGQQVTLRCSPISGHKSVSWYQQVLGQGPQFIFQYYEKEERGRGNFPDRFSARQFPNYSSELNVNALLLGDSALYLCASSFAPGASFSGNTIYFGEGSWLTVV.

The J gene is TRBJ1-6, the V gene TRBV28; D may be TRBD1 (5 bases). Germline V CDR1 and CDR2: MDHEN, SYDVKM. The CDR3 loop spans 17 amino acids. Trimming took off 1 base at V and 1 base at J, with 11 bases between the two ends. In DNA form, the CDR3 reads TGTGCCAGCAGTTTATCAACCGGGGCTTCCTATAATTCACCCCTCCACTTT. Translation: CASSLSTGASYNSPLHF.

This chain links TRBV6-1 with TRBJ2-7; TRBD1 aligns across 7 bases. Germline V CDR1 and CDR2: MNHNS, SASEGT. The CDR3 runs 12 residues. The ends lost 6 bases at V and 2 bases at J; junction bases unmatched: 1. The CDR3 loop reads CASRGTAYEQYF. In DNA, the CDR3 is TGTGCCAGCAGAGGGACAGCCTACGAGCAGTACTTC.

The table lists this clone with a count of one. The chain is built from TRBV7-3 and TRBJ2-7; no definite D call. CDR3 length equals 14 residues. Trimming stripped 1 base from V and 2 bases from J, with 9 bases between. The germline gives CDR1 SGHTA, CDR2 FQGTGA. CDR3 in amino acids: CASSLNPSTYEQYF. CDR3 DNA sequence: TGTGCCAGCAGCTTAAACCCCTCCACCTACGAGCAGTACTTC.

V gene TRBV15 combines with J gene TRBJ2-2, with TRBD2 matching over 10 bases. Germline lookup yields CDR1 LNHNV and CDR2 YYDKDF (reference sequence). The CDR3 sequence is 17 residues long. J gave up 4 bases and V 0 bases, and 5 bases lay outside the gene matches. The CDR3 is CATSRDPLAGATGELFF. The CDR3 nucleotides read TGTGCCACCAGCAGAGATCCCCTAGCGGGGGCCACCGGGGAGCTGTTTTTT.

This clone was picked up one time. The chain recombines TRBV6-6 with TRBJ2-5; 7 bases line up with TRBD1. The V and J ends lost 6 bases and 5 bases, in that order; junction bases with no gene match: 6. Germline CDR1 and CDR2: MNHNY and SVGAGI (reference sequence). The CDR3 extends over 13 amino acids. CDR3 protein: CASSFYRGETQYF. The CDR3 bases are TGTGCCAGCAGCTTTTACAGGGGTGAGACCCAGTACTTC.

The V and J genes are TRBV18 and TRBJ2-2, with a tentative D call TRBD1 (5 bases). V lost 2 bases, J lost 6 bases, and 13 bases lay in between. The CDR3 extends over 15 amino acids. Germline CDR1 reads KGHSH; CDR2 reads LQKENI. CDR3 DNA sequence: TGTGCCAGCTCACCAGGGCAGGGTGAAGCCGGGGAGCTGTTTTTT. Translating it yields CASSPGQGEAGELFF.